This record looks at one TCR beta chain sequence and its context. At one boundary the junction diverges from the germline segment, which might be a read error. The germline gives CDR1 SEHNR, CDR2 FQNEAQ (reference sequence). The CDR3 has 19 amino acids. This sample is drawn from a study of blood T cells in healthy people across ages. Together with a sample-barcoded 5' primer, a J-beta primer mix was included in a second PCR lasting roughly 6 to 12 cycles. Each CDR3 protein is one row after TCRdb ran MiXCR on the 5' RACE reads. This table holds roughly 1,300,000 distinct CDR3 sequences, 45% to 70% found once.

The receptor was isolated from a man between 18 and 35 years old in good health. The V gene is TRBV7-9, the J gene TRBJ2-7, with 12 bases identical to TRBD1. The sample consisted of blood. The CDR3 nucleotides are TGTACCAGCAGCGGGGTAGGGACAGGGGGCATGAAAACCTCCTACGAGCAGTACTTC. This sequence encodes CTSSGVGTGGMKTSYEQYF.